This T cell receptor (beta chain) was identified in a study of shared clonotypes between healthy human individuals. General observations from the study: The sharing of 4% to 5.5% of naive CD4 clonotypes was seen across a few donors. Rarefaction exposed incomplete sorted-subset sequencing despite large depth.

The DNA input per sorted-subset replicate PCR was roughly 210 ng, corresponding to some 33,000 T cell genomes. TCRdb's table, derived via immunoSEQ multiplex PCR, lists solely in-frame clones and lacks some. The table lists about 2 million clones, around 96% of them singletons. Regarding this clone: As yet, its antigen is unknown. The same CDR3 is also encoded by other DNA sequences in this sample.

The germline gives CDR1 LGHNA, CDR2 YSLEER. This CDR3 contains 15 residues. V dropped 0 bases and J dropped 2; count of bases not matched to a gene: 3. It was CD45RO-negative cells, positively selected for CCR7, that made up naive CD8 cells, with terminally differentiated effector memory CD45RA+ cells excluded. The healthy adult donors were HIV-negative and reported no recent acute infections or vaccinations. This clonotype was obtained from a man between 18 and 29 years old in good health. Sequencing was done on a sample of naive CD8+ T cells sorted from blood. V is TRBV4-3 and J is TRBJ2-7; TRBD1 matches 8 bases. CDR3 DNA sequence: TGCGCCAGCAGCCAAGAGACAGGGGATCCCTACGAGCAGTACTTC. Translated, it gives CASSQETGDPYEQYF.